These 10 T cell receptor beta chains were all obtained from the same sample, sequenced in a study of shared clonotypes between healthy human individuals. Repertoires were generated with immunoSEQ multiplex PCR, while TCRdb's copy carries only in-frame clones and drops some. The sample lists more than 2 million clones; just over 90% were seen once. Cells designated naive CD8 were CD45RO-negative and were positively selected for CCR7, with terminally differentiated effector memory CD45RA+ cells excluded. The specimen sequenced was naive CD8+ T cells from PBMCs. All receptors derive from a man in his late teens or twenties in good health. Some clones in this sample may be carry-over from other donors' samples.

This clone occurred a few times. The chain uses TRBV28 and TRBJ1-1; D may be TRBD1 (5 bases). The CDR3 is 11 residues long. The germline CDR1 and CDR2 sequences are MDHEN and SYDVKM. Trimming took 5 bases from V and 7 from J, leaving 8 bases between them. The CDR3 loop reads CASSPQGEAFF. The CDR3 DNA reads as TGTGCCAGCAGTCCCCAGGGTGAAGCTTTCTTT.

V usage is TRBV4-1 and J usage is TRBJ2-1, with D perhaps being TRBD1 or TRBD2 (5 bases each). Germline CDR1 is MGHRA and CDR2 is YSYEKL. The germline V and J ends were trimmed by 2 bases and 9 bases, with 11 bases remaining between them. The CDR3 loop spans 13 amino acids. The CDR3 nucleotides read TGCGCCAGCAGCCAAATCGGGGCAGGTGAGCAGTTCTTC. Translated, it gives CASSQIGAGEQFF.

The chain couples TRBV7-9 to TRBJ1-5, with a weak D call TRBD1 (5 bases). This CDR3 is 14 amino acids long. CDR1 and CDR2 (germline): SEHNR, FQNEAQ (reference sequence). The germline V and J ends were trimmed by 3 bases and 4 bases, with 10 bases remaining between them. CDR3 DNA: TGTGCCAGCAGCTTTTCAGGGAGTAATCAGCCCCAGCATTTT. It specifies CASSFSGSNQPQHF.

V gene TRBV7-2 combines with J gene TRBJ2-1; a possible D gene is TRBD2 (7 bases). Trimming took 5 bases from V and 13 from J, leaving 15 bases between them. This CDR3 comprises 12 residues. Germline CDR1 SGHTA, CDR2 FQGNSA. Written as DNA, the CDR3 is TGTGCCAGCAGCCCCCGGGGGGCCTTTCAGTTCTTC. Its protein is CASSPRGAFQFF. Drawing the rest from reference TRBV7-2 and TRBJ2-1, the complete variable domain is GAGVSQSPSNKVTEKGKDVELRCDPISGHTALYWYRQSLGQGLEFLIYFQGNSAPDKSGLPSDRFSAERTGGSVSTLTIQRTQQEDSAVYLCASSPRGAFQFFGPGTRLTVL.

The gene calls are TRBV28 and TRBJ1-2; the D is unclear. The V gene's germline CDR1 is MDHEN and CDR2 SYDVKM. V lost 0 bases to trimming and J lost 5 bases, with 16 bases between them. This CDR3 comprises 16 residues. Written as DNA, the CDR3 is TGTGCCAGCAGTTTATGGACTCGACCCCAGTTGTATGGCTACACCTTC. Residues: CASSLWTRPQLYGYTF.

V gene TRBV6-4 combines with J gene TRBJ1-1; tentatively, D is TRBD1 (5 bases). The CDR3 spans 13 residues. Trimming pared 3 bases from V and 4 bases from J, leaving 9 bases between. Germline CDR1 is MRHNA and CDR2 is SNTAGT. DNA of the CDR3: TGTGCCAGCAGTGAATCCGGGGCCACTGAAGCTTTCTTT. It yields the protein CASSESGATEAFF.

This chain links TRBV5-1 with TRBJ2-7; 10 nucleotides agree with TRBD2. After removal of 1 base from V and 5 bases from J, the junction contained 6 bases not matched to a gene. The CDR3 spans 15 residues. Germline CDR1 and CDR2: SGHRS and YFSETQ. DNA for the CDR3: TGCGCCAGCAGCTTGATGGGCCTAGCGGGAGACGAGCAGTACTTC. Translation gives CASSLMGLAGDEQYF.

This chain uses TRBV28 with TRBJ2-3; no clear D gene. Trimming removed 1 base from V and 2 bases from J, with 13 bases in between. The CDR3 spans 16 residues. Germline lookup yields CDR1 MDHEN and CDR2 SYDVKM. CDR3 residues: CASSLLFYRNTDTQYF. The CDR3 region has the DNA TGTGCCAGCAGTTTATTATTTTATCGAAACACAGATACGCAGTATTTT.

This clone was seen once. The V and J genes are TRBV4-3 and TRBJ1-1; D not certain. Trimming pared 0 bases from V and 1 base from J, leaving 6 bases between. From germline, CDR1 is LGHNA and CDR2 YSLEER. The CDR3 sequence is 14 residues long. CDR3 residues: CASSQDRWNTEAFF. The CDR3 DNA sequence: TGCGCCAGCAGCCAAGATAGGTGGAACACTGAAGCTTTCTTT.

The chain links TRBV29-1 to TRBJ1-2; D call uncertain. Trimming took off 3 bases at V and 3 bases at J, with 23 bases between the two ends. CDR3 length: 17 amino acids. Germline lookup yields CDR1 SQVTM and CDR2 ANQGSEA. Written as DNA, the CDR3 is TGCAGCGTTGACCTCTTGTTGACCGGGAGGTTGGACTATGGCTACACCTTC. This encodes CSVDLLLTGRLDYGYTF.